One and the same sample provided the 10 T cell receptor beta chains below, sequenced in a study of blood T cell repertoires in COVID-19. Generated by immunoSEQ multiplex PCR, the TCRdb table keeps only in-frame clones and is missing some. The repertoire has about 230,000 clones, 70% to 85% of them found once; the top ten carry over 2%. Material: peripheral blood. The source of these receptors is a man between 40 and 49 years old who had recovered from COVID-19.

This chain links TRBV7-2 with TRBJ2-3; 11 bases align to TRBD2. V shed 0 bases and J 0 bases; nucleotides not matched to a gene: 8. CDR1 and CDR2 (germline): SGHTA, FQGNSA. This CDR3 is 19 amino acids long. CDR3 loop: CASSLAPVLAGGSTDTQYF. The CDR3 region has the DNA TGTGCCAGCAGCTTAGCTCCTGTTTTAGCGGGGGGGAGCACAGATACGCAGTATTTT. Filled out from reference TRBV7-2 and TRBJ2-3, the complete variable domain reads GAGVSQSPSNKVTEKGKDVELRCDPISGHTALYWYRQSLGQGLEFLIYFQGNSAPDKSGLPSDRFSAERTGGSVSTLTIQRTQQEDSAVYLCASSLAPVLAGGSTDTQYFGPGTRLTVL.

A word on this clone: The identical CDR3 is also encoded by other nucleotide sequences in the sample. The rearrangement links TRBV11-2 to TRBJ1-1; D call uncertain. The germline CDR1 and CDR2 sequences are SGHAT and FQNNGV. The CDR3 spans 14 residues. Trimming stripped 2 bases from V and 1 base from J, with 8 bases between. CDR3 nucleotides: TGTGCCAGCAGCTTACGAGGAGGGAACACTGAAGCTTTCTTT. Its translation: CASSLRGGNTEAFF.

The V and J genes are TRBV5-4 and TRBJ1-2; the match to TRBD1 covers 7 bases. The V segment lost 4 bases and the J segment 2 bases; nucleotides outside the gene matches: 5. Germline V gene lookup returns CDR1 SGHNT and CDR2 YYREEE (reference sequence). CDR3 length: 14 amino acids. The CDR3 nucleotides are TGTGCCAGCAGCGCTACGACAGGGAACTATGGCTACACCTTC. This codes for CASSATTGNYGYTF.

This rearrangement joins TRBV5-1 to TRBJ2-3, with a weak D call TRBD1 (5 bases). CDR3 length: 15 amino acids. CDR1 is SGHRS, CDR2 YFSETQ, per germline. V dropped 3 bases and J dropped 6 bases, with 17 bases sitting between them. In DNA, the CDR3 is TGCGCCAGCAGCTCGTTACCTACCTCAGGGGATACGCAGTATTTT. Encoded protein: CASSSLPTSGDTQYF.

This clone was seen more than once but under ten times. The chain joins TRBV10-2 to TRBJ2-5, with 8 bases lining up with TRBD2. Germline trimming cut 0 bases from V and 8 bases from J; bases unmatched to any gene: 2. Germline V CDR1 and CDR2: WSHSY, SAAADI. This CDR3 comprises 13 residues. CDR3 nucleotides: TGCGCCAGCAGTGAGTCGGCGGGGGGAACCCAGTACTTC. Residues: CASSESAGGTQYF.

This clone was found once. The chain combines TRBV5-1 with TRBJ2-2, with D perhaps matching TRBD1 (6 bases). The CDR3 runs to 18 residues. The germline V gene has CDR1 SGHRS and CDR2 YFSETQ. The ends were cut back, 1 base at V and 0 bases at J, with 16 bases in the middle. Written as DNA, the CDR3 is TGCGCCAGCAGCTTGAGGGACACGCCGTTCGCGAACACCGGGGAGCTGTTTTTT. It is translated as CASSLRDTPFANTGELFF.

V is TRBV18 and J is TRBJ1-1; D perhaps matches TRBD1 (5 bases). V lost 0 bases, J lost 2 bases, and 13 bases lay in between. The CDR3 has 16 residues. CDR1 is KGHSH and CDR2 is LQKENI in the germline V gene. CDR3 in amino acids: CASSPPSGGFNTEAFF. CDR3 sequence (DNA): TGTGCCAGCTCACCACCCTCCGGGGGTTTTAACACTGAAGCTTTCTTT.

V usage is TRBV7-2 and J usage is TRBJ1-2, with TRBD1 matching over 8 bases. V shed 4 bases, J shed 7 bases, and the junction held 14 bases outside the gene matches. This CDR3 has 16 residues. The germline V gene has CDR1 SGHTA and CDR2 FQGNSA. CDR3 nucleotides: TGTGCCAGCAGCTCCGGACAGGGAGGGTATGTAGGTGGCTACACCTTC. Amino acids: CASSSGQGGYVGGYTF.

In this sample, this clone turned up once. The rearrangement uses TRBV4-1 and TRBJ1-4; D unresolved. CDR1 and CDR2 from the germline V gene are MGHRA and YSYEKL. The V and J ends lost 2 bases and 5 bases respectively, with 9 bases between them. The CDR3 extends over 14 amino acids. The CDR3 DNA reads TGCGCCAGCAGCCAAATAAACAGAAATGAAAAACTGTTTTTT. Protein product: CASSQINRNEKLFF.

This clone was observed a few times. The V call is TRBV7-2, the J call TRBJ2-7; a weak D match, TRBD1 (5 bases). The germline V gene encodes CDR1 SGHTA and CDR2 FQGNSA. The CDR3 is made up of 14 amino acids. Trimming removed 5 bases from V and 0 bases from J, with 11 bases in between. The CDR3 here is CASSPSRDSYEQYF. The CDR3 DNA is TGTGCCAGCAGCCCCAGCAGGGACTCCTACGAGCAGTACTTC. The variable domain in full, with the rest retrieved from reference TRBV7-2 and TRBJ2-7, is GAGVSQSPSNKVTEKGKDVELRCDPISGHTALYWYRQSLGQGLEFLIYFQGNSAPDKSGLPSDRFSAERTGGSVSTLTIQRTQQEDSAVYLCASSPSRDSYEQYFGPGTRLTVT.